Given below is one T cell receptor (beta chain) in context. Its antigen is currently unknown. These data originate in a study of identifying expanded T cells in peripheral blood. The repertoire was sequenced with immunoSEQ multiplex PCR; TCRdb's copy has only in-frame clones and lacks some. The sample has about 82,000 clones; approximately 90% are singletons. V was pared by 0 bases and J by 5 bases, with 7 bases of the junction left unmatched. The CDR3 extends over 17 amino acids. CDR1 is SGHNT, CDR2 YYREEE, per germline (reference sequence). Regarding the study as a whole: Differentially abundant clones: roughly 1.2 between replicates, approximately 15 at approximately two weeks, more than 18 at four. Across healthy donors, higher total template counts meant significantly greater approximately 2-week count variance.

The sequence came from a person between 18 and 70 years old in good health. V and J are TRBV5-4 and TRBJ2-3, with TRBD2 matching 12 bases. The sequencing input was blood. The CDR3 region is CASSLGPSGGGRDTQYF. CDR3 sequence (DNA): TGTGCCAGCAGCTTGGGTCCTAGCGGGGGGGGTCGAGATACGCAGTATTTT.